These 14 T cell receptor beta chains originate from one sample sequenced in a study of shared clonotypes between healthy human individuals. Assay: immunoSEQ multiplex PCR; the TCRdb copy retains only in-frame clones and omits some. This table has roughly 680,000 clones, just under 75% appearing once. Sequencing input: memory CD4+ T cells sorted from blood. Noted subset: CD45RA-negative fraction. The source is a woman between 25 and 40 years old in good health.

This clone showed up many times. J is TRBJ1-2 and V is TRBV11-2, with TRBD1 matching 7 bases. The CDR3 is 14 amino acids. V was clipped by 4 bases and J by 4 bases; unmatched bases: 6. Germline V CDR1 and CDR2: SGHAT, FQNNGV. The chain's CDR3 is CASSSRDSSYGYTF. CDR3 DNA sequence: TGTGCCAGCAGCTCAAGGGACAGTTCCTATGGCTACACCTTC.

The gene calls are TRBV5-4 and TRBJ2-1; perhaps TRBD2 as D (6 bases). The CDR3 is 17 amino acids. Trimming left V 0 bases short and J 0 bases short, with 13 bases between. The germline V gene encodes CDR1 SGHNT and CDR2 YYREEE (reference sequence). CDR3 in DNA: TGTGCCAGCAGCTTGGGGGTAGCGGTGAGCTCCTACAATGAGCAGTTCTTC. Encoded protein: CASSLGVAVSSYNEQFF.

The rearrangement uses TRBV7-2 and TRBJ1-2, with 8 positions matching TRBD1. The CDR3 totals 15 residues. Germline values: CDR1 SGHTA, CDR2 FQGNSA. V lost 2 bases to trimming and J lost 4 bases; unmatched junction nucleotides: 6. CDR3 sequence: CASSLTGGRSYGYTF. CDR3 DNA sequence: TGTGCCAGCAGCTTAACAGGGGGGAGGAGCTATGGCTACACCTTC.

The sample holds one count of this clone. The CDR3, as DNA: TGTGCCTTACGGGGCAGGGCCGGGGAGCTGTTTTTT. Translation gives CALRGRAGELFF. The gene calls are TRBV28 and TRBJ2-2; either TRBD1 or TRBD2 may supply D (5 bases each). Germline V gene lookup returns CDR1 MDHEN and CDR2 SYDVKM. V gave up 11 bases and J gave up 6 bases, with 13 bases separating them. The length of the CDR3 is 12 residues. The full variable domain, in which reference TRBV28 and TRBJ2-2 provide the parts outside the CDR3, is DVKVTQSSRYLVKRTGEKVFLECVQDMDHENMFWYRQDPGLGLRLIYFSYDVKMKEKGDIPEGYSVSREKKERFSLILESASTNQTSMYLCALRGRAGELFFGEGSRLTVL.

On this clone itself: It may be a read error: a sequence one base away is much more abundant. CDR3 region: CASSLDSGGYNEQFF. CDR3 coding DNA: TGTGCCAGCAGCTTGGATAGCGGGGGGTACAATGAGCAGTTCTTC. The chain recombines TRBV5-4 with TRBJ2-1, with TRBD2 matching 10 bases. CDR1 is SGHNT and CDR2 is YYREEE in the germline V gene (reference sequence). The CDR3 contains 15 residues. J was trimmed by 4 bases and V by 0 bases; bases with no gene match: 1.

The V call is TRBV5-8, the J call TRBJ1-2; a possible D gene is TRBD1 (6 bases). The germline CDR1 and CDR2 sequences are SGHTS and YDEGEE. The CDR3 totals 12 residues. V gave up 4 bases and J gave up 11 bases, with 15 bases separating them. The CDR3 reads CASSGRDKGYTF. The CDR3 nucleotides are TGTGCCAGCAGCGGGCGGGACAAGGGATACACCTTC.

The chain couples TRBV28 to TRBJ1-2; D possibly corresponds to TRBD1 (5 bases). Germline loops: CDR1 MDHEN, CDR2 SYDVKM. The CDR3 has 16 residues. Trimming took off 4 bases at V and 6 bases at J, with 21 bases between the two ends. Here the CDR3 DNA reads TGTGCCAGCAGTTCTGGGACCCATCTATTAATTCATGGCTACACCTTC. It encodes CASSSGTHLLIHGYTF.

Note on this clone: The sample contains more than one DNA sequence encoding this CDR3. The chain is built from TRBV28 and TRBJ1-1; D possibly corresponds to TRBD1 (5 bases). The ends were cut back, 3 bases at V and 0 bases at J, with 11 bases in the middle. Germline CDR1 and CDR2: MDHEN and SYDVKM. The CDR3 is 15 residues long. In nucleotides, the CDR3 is TGTGCCAGCAGTTTCCTCCAGGGACTGAACACTGAAGCTTTCTTT. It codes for CASSFLQGLNTEAFF.

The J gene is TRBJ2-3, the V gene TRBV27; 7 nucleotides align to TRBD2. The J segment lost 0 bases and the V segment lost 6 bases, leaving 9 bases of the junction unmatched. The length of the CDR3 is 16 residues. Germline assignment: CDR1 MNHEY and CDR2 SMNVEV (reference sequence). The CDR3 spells CASRRKPSGSTDTQYF. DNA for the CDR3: TGTGCCAGCAGACGGAAGCCTAGCGGTAGCACAGATACGCAGTATTTT.

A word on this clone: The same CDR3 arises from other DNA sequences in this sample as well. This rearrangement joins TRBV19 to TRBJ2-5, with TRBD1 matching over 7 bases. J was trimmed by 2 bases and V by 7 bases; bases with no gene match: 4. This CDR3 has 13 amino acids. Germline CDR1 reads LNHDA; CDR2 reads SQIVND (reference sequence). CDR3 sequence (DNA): TGTGCCAGTACCGGGACAGCACAAGAGACCCAGTACTTC. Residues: CASTGTAQETQYF.

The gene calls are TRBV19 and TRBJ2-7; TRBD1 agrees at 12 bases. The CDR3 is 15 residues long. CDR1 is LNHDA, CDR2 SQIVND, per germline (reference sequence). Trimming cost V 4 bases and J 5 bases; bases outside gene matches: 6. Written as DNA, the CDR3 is TGTGCCAGTAGTAGGGACAGGGGGCTGTCGGACGAGCAGTACTTC. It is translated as CASSRDRGLSDEQYF.

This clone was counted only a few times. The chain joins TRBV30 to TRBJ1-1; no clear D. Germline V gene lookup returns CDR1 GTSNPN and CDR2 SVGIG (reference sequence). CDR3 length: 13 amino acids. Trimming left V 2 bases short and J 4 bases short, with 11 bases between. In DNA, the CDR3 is TGTGCCTGGAGTCGGCCACCCAGCACTGAAGCTTTCTTT. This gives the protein CAWSRPPSTEAFF.

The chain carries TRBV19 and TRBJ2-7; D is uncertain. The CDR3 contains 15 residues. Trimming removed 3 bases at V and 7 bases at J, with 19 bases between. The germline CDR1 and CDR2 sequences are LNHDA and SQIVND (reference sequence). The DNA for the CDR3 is TGTGCCAGTAGTATGACGCGGACGGCCCTACGAGAGCAGTACTTC. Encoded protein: CASSMTRTALREQYF.

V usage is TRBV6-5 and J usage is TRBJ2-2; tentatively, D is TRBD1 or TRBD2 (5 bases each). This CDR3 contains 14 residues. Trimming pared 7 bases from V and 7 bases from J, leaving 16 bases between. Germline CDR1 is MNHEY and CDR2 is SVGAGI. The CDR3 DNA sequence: TGTGCCAGCATGGGGCCAACGGGGAACGGGGAGCTGTTTTTT. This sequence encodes CASMGPTGNGELFF.